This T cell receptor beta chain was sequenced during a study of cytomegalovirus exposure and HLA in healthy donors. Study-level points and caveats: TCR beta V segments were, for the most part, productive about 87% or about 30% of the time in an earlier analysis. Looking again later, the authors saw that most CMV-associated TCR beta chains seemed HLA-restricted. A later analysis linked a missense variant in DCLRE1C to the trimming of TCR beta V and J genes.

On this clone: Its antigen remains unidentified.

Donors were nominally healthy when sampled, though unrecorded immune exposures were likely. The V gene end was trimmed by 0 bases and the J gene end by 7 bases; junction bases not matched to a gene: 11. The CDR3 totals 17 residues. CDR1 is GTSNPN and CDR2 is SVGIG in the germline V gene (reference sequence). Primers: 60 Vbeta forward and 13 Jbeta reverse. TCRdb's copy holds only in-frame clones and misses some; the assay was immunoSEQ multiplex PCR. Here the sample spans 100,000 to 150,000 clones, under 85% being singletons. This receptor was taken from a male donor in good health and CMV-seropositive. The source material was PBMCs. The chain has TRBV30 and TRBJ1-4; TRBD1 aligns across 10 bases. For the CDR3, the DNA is TGTGCCTGGAGTGTAGGCACCCCCGGGACAGGGGTTGAAAAACTGTTTTTT. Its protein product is CAWSVGTPGTGVEKLFF.